This TCR beta chain is drawn from a study of blood T cells in healthy people across ages. The authors ran a second PCR of roughly 6 to 12 cycles using a sample-barcoded 5' primer and a J-beta primer mix. TCRdb redid the calling of the 5' RACE reads with MiXCR, one entry per CDR3 protein. Here the sample spans over 600,000 distinct CDR3 sequences, over 20% being singletons. This clonotype turned up a few times. The sequence came from a man between 65 and 85 years old in good health. Source material: blood.

The CDR3, as DNA: TGTGCCAGCAGCCCAACCTTCAATCAGCCCCAGCATTTT. It is translated as CASSPTFNQPQHF. V usage is TRBV6-2 or TRBV6-3 and J usage is TRBJ1-5; D is unclear. This CDR3 has 13 residues. Trimming took off 6 bases at V and 3 bases at J, with 9 bases between the two ends. Per the germline V gene, CDR1 is MNHEY and CDR2 is SVGEGT.